The rows below give T cell receptor beta chains drawn from one sample of a study of response to subunit inactivated influenza vaccine. TCRdb reprocessed the RT-PCR reads via MiXCR and lists one record per CDR3 protein. The top ten hold around 2.8% of the sample, which has roughly 540,000 distinct CDR3 sequences, roughly 25% seen once. The same sample was also used in a study of T cells expressing NK-cell markers.

The sequenced sample was CD4+ T cells sorted from PBMCs, obtained 11 to 12 days after vaccination. Receptors were obtained from a man aged 45-65 years who received an inactivated influenza vaccine. Each CDR3 is given with its conserved first and last residue. The D gene is left open where the match is weak. Only part of the rows carry a size: once, few, many, or a class if the clone is expanded.

j_call | clone_size | d_call | v_call | cdr3_aa | cdr3_nt
TRBJ2-4 | few | TRBD1 | TRBV20-1 | CSARDRSPDRDKNIQYF | TGCAGTGCTAGAGATCGCTCCCCCGACAGGGACAAAAACATTCAGTACTTC
TRBJ2-5 | few | TRBD2 | TRBV4-3 | CASSQAGTRGQETQYF | TGCGCCAGCAGCCAAGCCGGGACTAGAGGCCAAGAGACCCAGTACTTC
TRBJ1-5 | . | . | TRBV7-2 | CASTAVVGSNQPQHF | TGTGCCAGCACCGCGGTCGTAGGAAGCAATCAGCCCCAGCATTTT
TRBJ1-2 | . | TRBD1 | TRBV29-1 | CSVLNRAGGGGYGYTF | TGCAGCGTTCTGAACAGGGCAGGGGGAGGGGGCTATGGCTACACCTTC
TRBJ2-7 | . | TRBD2 | TRBV4-1 | CASSFLPGLAGVKYEQYF | TGCGCCAGCAGTTTCCTGCCGGGACTAGCGGGAGTTAAGTACGAGCAGTACTTC
TRBJ2-4 | . | . | TRBV7-8 | CASSLEDSQAKNIQYF | TGTGCCAGCAGCTTAGAGGACAGTCAAGCCAAAAACATTCAGTACTTC
TRBJ1-5 | few | . | TRBV6-1 | CASSEAPELYSNQPQHF | TGTGCCAGCAGTGAAGCGCCGGAACTCTATAGCAATCAGCCCCAGCATTTT
TRBJ1-1 | few | . | TRBV4-3 | CASSLQPGQNTEAFF | TGCGCCAGCAGCCTACAGCCGGGACAGAACACTGAAGCTTTCTTT
TRBJ1-5 | few | . | TRBV20-1 | CSANTESNQPQHF | TGCAGTGCGAACACAGAGAGCAATCAGCCCCAGCATTTT
TRBJ2-2 | few | . | TRBV7-6 | CASSLGVRVDTGELFF | TGTGCCAGCAGCTTAGGGGTCAGGGTTGACACCGGGGAGCTGTTTTTT
TRBJ2-7 | . | . | TRBV11-2 | CASSLDGGYYEQYF | TGTGCCAGCAGCTTAGATGGAGGATACTACGAGCAGTACTTC
TRBJ1-1 | few | . | TRBV5-1 | CASSLDGATEAFF | TGCGCCAGCAGCTTGGATGGGGCTACTGAAGCTTTCTTT
TRBJ1-1 | few | . | TRBV27 | CASSFQRNTEAFF | TGTGCCAGCAGTTTCCAGCGGAACACTGAAGCTTTCTTT
TRBJ2-1 | many | . | TRBV10-3 | CAISEGDSPSYNEQFF | TGTGCCATCAGTGAAGGGGACTCGCCTTCCTACAATGAGCAGTTCTTC
TRBJ2-3 | . | TRBD2 | TRBV6-1 | CASRASGSSADTQYF | TGTGCCAGCAGGGCTAGCGGGAGTAGCGCAGATACGCAGTATTTT
TRBJ2-1 | . | TRBD2 | TRBV6-5 | CASSYSRLAGDGEQFF | TGTGCCAGCAGTTACTCCCGACTAGCGGGAGACGGTGAGCAGTTCTTC
TRBJ2-7 | few | TRBD2 | TRBV6-2/TRBV6-3 | CASSLVAGVPTYEQYF | TGTGCCAGCAGTTTGGTAGCGGGAGTACCGACCTACGAGCAGTACTTC
TRBJ2-3 | . | . | TRBV7-2 | CASSLAGRDLGYDTQYF | TGTGCCAGCAGCTTAGCGGGGCGGGATTTAGGTTATGATACGCAGTATTTT
TRBJ1-1 | few | . | TRBV6-2/TRBV6-3 | CASSYMAYEAFF | TGTGCCAGCAGTTACATGGCGTATGAAGCTTTCTTT
TRBJ2-5 | . | TRBD1 | TRBV5-1 | CASSGGTGVETQYF | TGCGCCAGCAGCGGAGGGACAGGGGTAGAGACCCAGTACTTC
TRBJ1-5 | few | TRBD1 | TRBV20-1 | CSAIGQGFQPQHF | TGCAGTGCTATAGGACAGGGCTTTCAGCCCCAGCATTTT
TRBJ2-4 | many | TRBD2 | TRBV9 | CASSPEPVAGLRNIQYF | TGTGCCAGCAGCCCAGAGCCAGTAGCGGGTCTGAGGAACATTCAGTACTTC
TRBJ1-1 | . | . | TRBV7-9 | CASSGWTGNTEAFF | TGTGCCAGCAGCGGGTGGACGGGGAACACTGAAGCTTTCTTT
TRBJ2-1 | . | . | TRBV7-9 | CASSSGTGMNINEQFF | TGTGCCAGCAGCTCAGGTACAGGGATGAATATTAATGAGCAGTTCTTC
TRBJ2-2 | few | . | TRBV10-3 | CAIGSDTGELFF | TGTGCCATCGGGAGTGACACCGGGGAGCTGTTTTTT
TRBJ2-7 | few | TRBD1 | TRBV7-9 | CASSLGLDRAIEQYF | TGTGCCAGCAGCTTAGGCCTCGACAGGGCAATCGAGCAGTACTTC
TRBJ2-1 | . | . | TRBV7-8 | CASTPPGFDEQFF | TGTGCCAGCACTCCTCCAGGGTTTGATGAGCAGTTCTTC
TRBJ1-6 | . | . | TRBV12-3/TRBV12-4 | CASSLGGNNSPLHF | TGTGCCAGCAGTTTGGGGGGGAATAATTCACCCCTCCACTTT
TRBJ2-2 | many | . | TRBV3-1 | CASSQELRGAGELFF | TGTGCCAGCAGCCAAGAACTGAGGGGAGCCGGGGAGCTGTTTTTT
TRBJ2-3 | few | TRBD2 | TRBV5-1 | CASRSSLAGGTDTQYF | TGCGCCAGCAGAAGCTCGCTAGCGGGGGGCACAGATACGCAGTATTTT
TRBJ2-6 | many | . | TRBV9 | CASSSDRSSGANVLTF | TGTGCCAGCAGCTCGGACCGGAGCTCTGGGGCCAACGTCCTGACTTTC
TRBJ2-7 | few | TRBD2 | TRBV3-1 | CASSQGGGITYEQYF | TGTGCCAGCAGCCAAGGGGGGGGTATCACCTACGAGCAGTACTTC
TRBJ2-3 | few | TRBD1 | TRBV7-8 | CASKTGVRADTQYF | TGTGCCAGCAAGACAGGGGTTAGGGCAGATACGCAGTATTTT
TRBJ1-1 | . | TRBD1 | TRBV10-3 | CAIRQGAMNTEAFF | TGTGCCATCAGACAGGGGGCCATGAACACTGAAGCTTTCTTT
TRBJ1-2 | . | . | TRBV6-1 | CASSSGLGYGYTF | TGTGCCAGCAGTAGTGGTTTGGGGTATGGCTACACCTTC
TRBJ1-5 | . | . | TRBV3-1 | CASSQAGRNQPQHF | TGTGCCAGCAGCCAAGCAGGGAGAAATCAGCCCCAGCATTTT
TRBJ2-2 | . | TRBD2 | TRBV7-9 | CASSPLWPSGSTGELFF | TGTGCCAGCAGCCCACTTTGGCCTAGCGGGAGCACCGGGGAGCTGTTTTTT
TRBJ2-1 | once | TRBD2 | TRBV6-4 | CASSANSGRGYNEQFF | TGTGCCAGCAGCGCTAATAGCGGGAGGGGATACAATGAGCAGTTCTTC
TRBJ2-3 | few | . | TRBV29-1 | CSVDRGTYTDTQYF | TGCAGCGTTGACCGAGGGACCTACACAGATACGCAGTATTTT
TRBJ2-1 | many | . | TRBV7-2 | CASSLVFGNNEQFF | TGTGCCAGCAGCTTAGTATTCGGTAACAATGAGCAGTTCTTC
TRBJ2-6 | few | . | TRBV7-2 | CASSFLSKSGANVLTF | TGTGCCAGCAGCTTTCTTAGTAAATCTGGGGCCAACGTCCTGACTTTC
TRBJ1-6 | . | TRBD1 | TRBV20-1 | CSARERQGNSPLHF | TGCAGTGCCAGAGAGAGACAGGGCAATTCACCCCTCCACTTT
TRBJ2-3 | few | . | TRBV5-1 | CASSLRLTSTDTQYF | TGCGCCAGCAGCCTCAGACTGACTAGCACAGATACGCAGTATTTT
TRBJ2-1 | . | . | TRBV7-8 | CASSQGPGASYNEQFF | TGTGCCAGCAGCCAGGGTCCCGGGGCTTCCTACAATGAGCAGTTCTTC
TRBJ2-2 | many | TRBD1 | TRBV4-3 | CASRQTGAWTGELFF | TGCGCCAGCCGCCAGACAGGGGCTTGGACCGGGGAGCTGTTTTTT
TRBJ1-4 | . | . | TRBV7-9 | CASSLASGQQKLFF | TGTGCCAGCAGCTTAGCGTCCGGACAGCAAAAACTGTTTTTT
TRBJ2-2 | . | TRBD1 | TRBV20-1 | CSVISWGQGNTGELFF | TGCAGTGTAATCTCATGGGGACAGGGTAACACCGGGGAGCTGTTTTTT
TRBJ1-5 | once | . | TRBV6-1 | CATSRSLLTNQPQHF | TGTGCCACCTCTCGGTCTCTACTAACCAATCAGCCCCAGCATTTT
TRBJ2-7 | few | . | TRBV11-1 | CASSTRAGFYEQYF | TGTGCCAGCAGCACCCGGGCGGGTTTCTACGAGCAGTACTTC
TRBJ2-5 | few | . | TRBV20-1 | CSALRGTHQETQYF | TGCAGTGCTCTCCGCGGGACTCACCAAGAGACCCAGTACTTC
TRBJ1-1 | many | . | TRBV10-3 | CAISAGERKMNTEAFF | TGTGCCATCAGTGCAGGCGAAAGAAAAATGAACACTGAAGCTTTCTTT
TRBJ2-3 | few | . | TRBV28 | CASRKGPRDTDTQYF | TGTGCCAGCAGGAAGGGACCCCGGGATACAGATACGCAGTATTTT
TRBJ2-7 | few | . | TRBV24-1 | CATSVGGEQYF | TGTGCCACCAGTGTAGGGGGTGAGCAGTACTTC